The clone carrying this TCR beta chain was seen a few times. Germline loops: CDR1 MNHEY, CDR2 SMNVEV (reference sequence). The CDR3 sequence is 15 residues long. Trimming cost V 6 bases and J 4 bases; bases outside gene matches: 8. The entry originates in a study of identical twins. TCRdb used MiXCR to reprocess the 5' RACE reads, holding one entry per CDR3 protein. There are 300,000 to 400,000 distinct CDR3 sequences in the sample; about 12% occur only once, and 6% to 9% lies in the top ten. The data were also submitted as part of a second study, on yellow fever vaccine responses in identical twins.

The specimen sequenced was CD8+ T cells sorted from blood. The TCR sequence derives from a woman aged 18-29 years in good health. The chain combines TRBV27 with TRBJ1-1; the match to TRBD1 covers 10 bases. The CDR3 loop is CASSPGQGGGTEAFF. As DNA, the CDR3 is TGTGCCAGCAGCCCTGGACAGGGGGGCGGCACTGAAGCTTTCTTT.